The rows below give T cell receptor beta chains drawn from one sample of a study of blood T cell repertoires in COVID-19. Profiled with immunoSEQ multiplex PCR; TCRdb holds only in-frame clones, not every one. The repertoire has about 260,000 clones, around 86% of them found once; the top ten carry about 8.7%. Sequenced sample: peripheral blood. These receptors came from a man aged 35-49 years with active or convalescent COVID-19. Both conserved end residues are part of each CDR3. A D gene is named only where the DNA matches it firmly. Expanded clones get a size class; other rows say once, few or many, or leave the size out.

j_call clone_size d_call v_call cdr3_nt cdr3_aa
TRBJ1-1 . . TRBV27 TGTGCCAGCAGCCCGTCGGGCGGGGGTTGGGGCACTGAAGCTTTCTTT CASSPSGGGWGTEAFF
TRBJ1-6 . TRBD1 TRBV11-3 TGTGCCAGCAGTTCAAAATCCCGACAGGGAATAGCCTACCTCCACTTT CASSSKSRQGIAYLHF
TRBJ1-5 . TRBD1 TRBV5-5 TGTGCCAGCAGCTTGGGGGCAGGGGGTCAGCCCCAGCATTTT CASSLGAGGQPQHF
TRBJ1-2 . TRBD1 TRBV5-1 TGCGCCAGCAGCCTCGGGACAGGGAATGGCTACACCTTC CASSLGTGNGYTF
TRBJ1-5 . . TRBV19 TGTGCCAGTAGCAGGACCTTGTGGACTGAACAGCCCCAGCATTTT CASSRTLWTEQPQHF
TRBJ2-2 . . TRBV14 TGTGCCAGCAGCCAATTAACTTTGCGGGACACCGGGGAGCTGTTTTTT CASSQLTLRDTGELFF
TRBJ2-1 . TRBD1 TRBV7-3 TGTGCCAGCAGCCTGGACAGGGGGCTGAATGAGCAGTTCTTC CASSLDRGLNEQFF
TRBJ2-2 . TRBD1 TRBV29-1 TGCAGCACACGACAGGGTTCCGGGGAGCTGTTTTTT CSTRQGSGELFF
TRBJ2-1 . TRBD2 TRBV19 TGTGCCAGTAGTATTAAGGGCGGACTAGTAAGCTATGAGCAGTTCTTC CASSIKGGLVSYEQFF
TRBJ2-2 once TRBD2 TRBV6-5 TGTGCCAGCAGAGCGGGAGGCCGGGCCGGGGAGCTGTTTTTT CASRAGGRAGELFF
TRBJ2-7 . . TRBV4-2 TGTGCCAGCAGCCAAGATCCGAGTAGGGACTTCTCCTACGAGCAGTACTTC CASSQDPSRDFSYEQYF
TRBJ2-3 . TRBD1 TRBV19 TGTGCCAGTAGTATTACCACGGACAGGGTAACAGATACGCAGTATTTT CASSITTDRVTDTQYF
TRBJ2-1 . TRBD2 TRBV3-1/TRBV3-2 TGTGCCAGCAGCCAGCCTAGCGGGGCAGGCAATGAGCAGTTCTTC CASSQPSGAGNEQFF
TRBJ2-3 . TRBD2 TRBV19 TGTGCCAGTAGTGCTTCGACTAGCGGGAGGGCCTTCACATATACGCAGTATTTT CASSASTSGRAFTYTQYF